This entry lists 4 T cell receptor beta chains sequenced from one sample in a study of shared clonotypes between healthy human individuals. The repertoire was sequenced with immunoSEQ multiplex PCR; TCRdb's copy has only in-frame clones and lacks some. The sample shows about 2.4 million clones, over 85% of them seen only once. Specimen: naive CD4+ T cells from PBMCs. Noted subset: CD45RA+ positively selected. The receptor set was obtained from a man aged 18 to 29 in good health. Some clones in this sample may be carry-over from other donors' samples.

The chain is built from TRBV6-5 and TRBJ2-7, with 7 positions matching TRBD1. Germline lookup yields CDR1 MNHEY and CDR2 SVGAGI. Trimming took 0 bases from V and 2 from J; bases not matched to a gene: 4. The CDR3 has 15 amino acids. In nucleotides, the CDR3 is TGTGCCAGCAGTTACTCGAACAGGGGAGCCTACGAGCAGTACTTC. Translation: CASSYSNRGAYEQYF.

The genes are TRBV18 and TRBJ2-5, with D perhaps TRBD2 (5 bases). V shed 2 bases and J shed 5 bases, with 12 bases lying between them. Per germline, CDR1 KGHSH and CDR2 LQKENI. This CDR3 has 14 residues. The CDR3 DNA is TGTGCCAGCTCACCAGGACTGGGCGAGGAGACCCAGTACTTC. Its protein product is CASSPGLGEETQYF.

The chain recombines TRBV7-6 with TRBJ2-3; D unclear. Germline loops: CDR1 SGHVS, CDR2 FNYEAQ. The V and J ends lost 0 bases and 5 bases respectively, with 9 bases between them. The CDR3 totals 14 residues. The chain's CDR3 is CASSLAPTLDTQYF. The CDR3 DNA follows: TGTGCCAGCAGCTTAGCGCCGACTCTAGATACGCAGTATTTT.

The rearrangement joins TRBV2 to TRBJ2-6; D remains unclear. The CDR3 runs 17 residues. The germline CDR1 and CDR2 sequences are SNHLY and FYNNEI. With 1 base removed from V and 0 bases from J, the gap between germline ends came to 10 bases. CDR3 coding DNA: TGTGCCAGCAGTGAAGGGTATGCTTTCTCTGGGGCCAACGTCCTGACTTTC. It translates to CASSEGYAFSGANVLTF. Variable domain in full (rest from reference TRBV2 and TRBJ2-6): EPEVTQTPSHQVTQMGQEVILRCVPISNHLYFYWYRQILGQKVEFLVSFYNNEISEKSEIFDDQFSVERPDGSNFTLKIRSTKLEDSAMYFCASSEGYAFSGANVLTFGAGSRLTVL.